This T cell receptor beta chain was recorded in a study of chronic HIV infection and antiretroviral therapy. The CDR3 extends over 13 amino acids. V was trimmed by 2 bases and J by 9 bases, leaving 11 bases between them. Germline values: CDR1 MNHEY, CDR2 SVGAGI. TCRdb reanalysed the 5' RACE reads using MiXCR and keeps one entry per CDR3 protein. The table includes fewer than 40,000 distinct CDR3 sequences, over 7.5% detected once. The sample was peripheral blood. The V gene is TRBV6-5, the J gene TRBJ2-1; perhaps TRBD1 as D (6 bases). The clonotype was recovered from an adult who had HIV and had not received antiretroviral therapy, or was an uninfected healthy control (not recorded which). The CDR3 loop is CASSYGLGGEQFF. The CDR3 DNA reads as TGTGCCAGCAGTTACGGCCTAGGGGGTGAGCAGTTCTTC.